The clone carrying this T cell receptor beta chain was detected ten times or more. The record originates from a study of T cells in Graves' hyperthyroidism and ophthalmopathy. The source material, RNA transcripts, was used to amplify TCR beta CDR3 regions. HTBI primers were the set used in a first-round RT-PCR of the TCR CDR3. TCRdb used MiXCR to reprocess the multiplex PCR reads, holding one entry per CDR3 protein. The sample shows nearly 600,000 distinct CDR3 sequences, 13% to 15% of them seen only once. Disease lasting under 3 months, a NOSPECS grade of at least 4, and a Clinical Activity Score of at least 3 were features of the ophthalmopathy patients. Exclusion criteria comprised uncontrolled infection, other autoimmune disease, pregnancy or lactation. Used for diagnoses were clinical symptoms, serum thyroxine and TRAb, thyroid ultrasound and orbital computed tomography. The TCR sequence derives from a woman younger than 30 with Graves' ophthalmopathy. The sample comprised blood.

CDR3 nucleotide sequence: TGTGCCAGCAGCCCGGGACAGGCCGAGACCCAGTACTTC. This codes for CASSPGQAETQYF. This chain connects TRBV2 to TRBJ2-5; 8 bases match TRBD1. CDR1 SNHLY and CDR2 FYNNEI come from the germline V gene. The CDR3 extends over 13 amino acids. V dropped 6 bases and J dropped 5; count of bases not matched to a gene: 5.